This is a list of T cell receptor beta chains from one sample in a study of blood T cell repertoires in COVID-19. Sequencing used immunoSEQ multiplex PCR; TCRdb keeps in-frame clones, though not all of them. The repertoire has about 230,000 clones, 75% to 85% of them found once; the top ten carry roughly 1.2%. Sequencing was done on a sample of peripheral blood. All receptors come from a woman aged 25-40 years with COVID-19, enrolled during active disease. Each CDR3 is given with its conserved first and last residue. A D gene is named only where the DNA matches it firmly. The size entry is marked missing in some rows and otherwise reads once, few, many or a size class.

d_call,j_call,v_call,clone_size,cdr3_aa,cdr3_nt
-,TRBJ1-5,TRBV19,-,CASSIGGDQPQHF,TGTGCCAGTAGTATAGGTGGAGACCAGCCCCAGCATTTT
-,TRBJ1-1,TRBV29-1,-,CSVEGGLGEAFF,TGCAGCGTTGAGGGGGGGCTAGGTGAAGCTTTCTTT
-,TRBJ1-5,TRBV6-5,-,CASSYSNGLDQPQHF,TGTGCCAGCAGTTACTCTAACGGGTTGGATCAGCCCCAGCATTTT
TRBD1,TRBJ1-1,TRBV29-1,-,CSVYRDSPNTEAFF,TGCAGCGTTTATCGGGACAGCCCGAACACTGAAGCTTTCTTT
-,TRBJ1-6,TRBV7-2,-,CASSLELGQNSPLHF,TGTGCCAGCAGCTTAGAGCTCGGACAGAATTCACCCCTCCACTTT
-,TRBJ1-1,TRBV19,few,CASSIEGPDQFWGMNTEAFF,TGTGCCAGTAGTATTGAAGGTCCGGACCAATTCTGGGGCATGAACACTGAAGCTTTCTTT
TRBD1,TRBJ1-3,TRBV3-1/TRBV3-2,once,CASSPRQGAAGNTIYF,TGTGCCAGCAGCCCGAGACAGGGGGCAGCTGGAAACACCATATATTTT
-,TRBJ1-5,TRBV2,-,CASGGTGNQPQHF,TGTGCCAGCGGTGGGACGGGGAATCAGCCCCAGCATTTT
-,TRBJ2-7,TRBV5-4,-,CASSRVGRGAYEQYF,TGTGCCAGCAGCCGGGTGGGCAGGGGGGCCTACGAGCAGTACTTC
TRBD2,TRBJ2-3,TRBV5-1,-,CASSLPSGGPTDTQYF,TGCGCCAGCAGCTTGCCTAGCGGGGGGCCCACAGATACGCAGTATTTT
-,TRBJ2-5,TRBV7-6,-,CASSLTGVAETQYF,TGTGCCAGCAGCTTGACAGGTGTGGCGGAGACCCAGTACTTC
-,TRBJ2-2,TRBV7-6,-,CASSQVGLPTGELFF,TGTGCCAGCAGCCAGGTGGGCCTACCAACCGGGGAGCTGTTTTTT
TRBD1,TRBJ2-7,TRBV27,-,CASSLDRNYEQYF,TGTGCCAGCAGTTTGGACAGGAACTACGAGCAGTACTTC
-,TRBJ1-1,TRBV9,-,CASSHPTDMNTEAFF,TGTGCCAGCAGCCACCCGACGGACATGAACACTGAAGCTTTCTTT
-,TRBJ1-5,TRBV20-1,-,CSASEGDQPQHF,TGCAGTGCTAGTGAGGGAGACCAGCCCCAGCATTTT
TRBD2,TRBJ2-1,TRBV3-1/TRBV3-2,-,CASSQDQGTSGLASSYNEQFF,TGTGCCAGCAGCCAAGATCAGGGGACTAGCGGGCTAGCTTCCTCCTACAATGAGCAGTTCTTC
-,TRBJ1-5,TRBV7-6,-,CASSLGGSESNQPQHF,TGTGCCAGCAGCTTAGGAGGGTCGGAGAGCAATCAGCCCCAGCATTTT
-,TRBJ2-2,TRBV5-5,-,CASSLETVTGELFF,TGTGCCAGCAGCTTGGAGACAGTCACCGGGGAGCTGTTTTTT
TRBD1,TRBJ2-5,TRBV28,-,CASSVTTGGTETQYF,TGTGCCAGCAGTGTAACTACAGGGGGAACAGAGACCCAGTACTTC
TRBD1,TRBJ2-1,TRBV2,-,CASSEMGQGREFF,TGTGCCAGCAGTGAAATGGGACAGGGGCGAGAGTTCTTC
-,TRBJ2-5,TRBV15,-,CATSRTDRPEETQYF,TGTGCCACCAGCAGAACTGACAGGCCCGAAGAGACCCAGTACTTC
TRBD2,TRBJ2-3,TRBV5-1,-,CASSLLAGLAGGNATGDTQYF,TGCGCCAGCAGCTTGCTGGCGGGACTAGCGGGAGGTAATGCGACGGGAGATACGCAGTATTTT
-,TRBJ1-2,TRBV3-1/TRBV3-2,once,CASSLLGTPYGYTF,TGTGCCAGCAGCCTCCTAGGGACACCTTATGGCTACACCTTC
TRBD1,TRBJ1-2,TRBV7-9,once,CASSLGTGGKEGYTF,TGTGCCAGCAGCTTAGGGACAGGGGGCAAGGAGGGCTACACCTTC
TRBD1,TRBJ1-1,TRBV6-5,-,CASSYSRGLGTEAFF,TGTGCCAGCAGTTACTCGAGGGGGCTGGGAACTGAAGCTTTCTTT
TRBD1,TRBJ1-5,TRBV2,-,CASSKGAVDQPQHF,TGTGCCAGCAGTAAGGGGGCGGTTGATCAGCCCCAGCATTTT